This entry lists 6 T cell receptor beta chains sequenced from one sample in a study of shared clonotypes between healthy human individuals. Measured with immunoSEQ multiplex PCR; TCRdb has only the in-frame clones, and not every one. The table shows about 380,000 clones, with about 96% occurring only once. The sequenced sample was memory CD8+ T cells sorted from blood. Subset: CD45RO+ cells pooled with CCR7-negative TemRA cells. Receptors originate from a man aged 25 to 40 in good health.

The chain recombines TRBV19 with TRBJ2-1; 9 bases are a match to TRBD2. Germline CDR1 and CDR2: LNHDA and SQIVND (reference sequence). V trimming: 3 bases; J trimming: 12 bases; junction bases outside the gene matches: 3. CDR3 length: 12 residues. This CDR3 is CASSILAGSQFF. The CDR3 DNA reads as TGTGCCAGTAGTATCCTAGCGGGGTCGCAGTTCTTC.

The J gene is TRBJ2-5, the V gene TRBV10-2, with TRBD1 matching over 7 bases. Germline CDR1 WSHSY, CDR2 SAAADI. The CDR3 loop spans 14 amino acids. With 2 bases clipped from V and 5 bases from J, the junction kept 5 bases outside the gene matches. CDR3 bases: TGCGCCAGCAGTGAGCGCTACAGGGGTGAGACCCAGTACTTC. It codes for CASSERYRGETQYF.

Written as DNA, the CDR3 is TGTGCCACCAGCAGAGATCAGCTAGAGCGCAATGAGCAGTTCTTC. It encodes CATSRDQLERNEQFF. V is TRBV15 and J is TRBJ2-1; D ambiguous. CDR1 is LNHNV, CDR2 YYDKDF, per germline (reference sequence). The V end was cut by 0 bases, the J end by 6 bases, with 12 bases between. CDR3 size: 15 residues.

The V call is TRBV30, the J call TRBJ1-2; 8 bases map to TRBD1. V was clipped by 1 base and J by 8 bases; unmatched bases: 12. Germline assignment: CDR1 GTSNPN and CDR2 SVGIG (reference sequence). This CDR3 comprises 15 residues. The CDR3, as DNA: TGTGCCTGGAGTGCCTCGGGTAGGGACAGGTTCGGCTACACCTTC. Its translation: CAWSASGRDRFGYTF.

This clone was recorded only once. V is TRBV30 and J is TRBJ1-6; D is ambiguous. Germline CDR1 reads GTSNPN; CDR2 reads SVGIG (reference sequence). Trimming removed 4 bases from V and 6 bases from J, with 7 bases in between. The CDR3 sequence is 12 residues long. The CDR3 sequence: CAWTDVNSPLHF. CDR3 DNA: TGTGCCTGGACGGACGTTAATTCACCCCTCCACTTT.

The chain joins TRBV6-1 to TRBJ2-4; 7 nucleotides line up with TRBD2. J gave up 1 base and V 6 bases, and 6 bases lay outside the gene matches. This CDR3 comprises 15 residues. Germline CDR1 reads MNHNS; CDR2 reads SASEGT. The chain's CDR3 is CASRAGEVAKNIQYF. The CDR3 DNA follows: TGTGCCAGCAGGGCGGGAGAGGTGGCCAAAAACATTCAGTACTTC.